The 5 T cell receptor beta chains presented below share a single source sample, sequenced in a study of T cell repertoires in cytomegalovirus infection. TCRdb ran MiXCR on the reads and lists one entry per CDR3 protein. In the table there are hundreds of thousands of distinct CDR3 sequences, approximately 32% of which are singletons. No antigen has been assigned to these receptors. This specimen was cultured CD8+ T cells from PBMCs, taken from culture after CMV antigen stimulation. The receptors originated from a human donor in good health (CMV status not recorded). Some clones in this sample may be carry-over from other donors' samples.

The J gene is TRBJ1-4, the V gene TRBV25-1; D gene ambiguous. V lost 2 bases, J lost 7 bases, and 11 bases lay in between. Germline values: CDR1 MGHDK, CDR2 SYGVNS. The CDR3 runs to 14 residues. The DNA of the CDR3 is TGTGCCAGCAGTGAAGGGATCCAAGCTGAAAAACTGTTTTTT. Its translation is CASSEGIQAEKLFF.

The V call is TRBV10-3, the J call TRBJ1-2, with D unresolved. The CDR3 spans 12 residues. Per the germline V gene, CDR1 is ENHRY and CDR2 is SYGVKD. Trimming took 6 bases from V and 6 from J, leaving 11 bases between them. The DNA of the CDR3 is TGTGCCATCAGGGACCCTGATCATGGCTACACCTTC. It encodes CAIRDPDHGYTF.

The chain employs TRBV11-1 and TRBJ2-3; TRBD1 or TRBD2 may be the D gene (5 bases each). V dropped 3 bases and J dropped 9 bases, with 19 bases sitting between them. The CDR3 totals 15 residues. CDR1 and CDR2 (germline): SGHAT, FQDESV (reference sequence). This chain's CDR3 is CASSLPDPFGGTQYF. Written as DNA, the CDR3 is TGTGCCAGCAGCTTGCCGGACCCTTTTGGGGGAACGCAGTATTTT.

As to this clonotype: The junction differs from germline at one of its ends, possibly a read error. The chain employs TRBV7-9 and TRBJ2-3; D ambiguous. The CDR3 totals 11 residues. Germline V lookup: CDR1 SEHNR, CDR2 FQNEAQ (reference sequence). DNA for the CDR3: TGTGCCGGCAGCTTAACCGATACGCAGTATTTT. Protein product: CAGSLTDTQYF.

This clonotype was seen a few times. This sequence joins TRBV7-3 and TRBJ2-3; tentative D call: TRBD2 (6 bases). V gave up 0 bases and J gave up 0 bases, with 10 bases separating them. The CDR3 is made up of 16 amino acids. Per germline, CDR1 SGHTA and CDR2 FQGTGA. The CDR3, as DNA: TGTGCCAGCAGCTTAACCCCCGGGACTAGCACAGATACGCAGTATTTT. Its protein product is CASSLTPGTSTDTQYF.